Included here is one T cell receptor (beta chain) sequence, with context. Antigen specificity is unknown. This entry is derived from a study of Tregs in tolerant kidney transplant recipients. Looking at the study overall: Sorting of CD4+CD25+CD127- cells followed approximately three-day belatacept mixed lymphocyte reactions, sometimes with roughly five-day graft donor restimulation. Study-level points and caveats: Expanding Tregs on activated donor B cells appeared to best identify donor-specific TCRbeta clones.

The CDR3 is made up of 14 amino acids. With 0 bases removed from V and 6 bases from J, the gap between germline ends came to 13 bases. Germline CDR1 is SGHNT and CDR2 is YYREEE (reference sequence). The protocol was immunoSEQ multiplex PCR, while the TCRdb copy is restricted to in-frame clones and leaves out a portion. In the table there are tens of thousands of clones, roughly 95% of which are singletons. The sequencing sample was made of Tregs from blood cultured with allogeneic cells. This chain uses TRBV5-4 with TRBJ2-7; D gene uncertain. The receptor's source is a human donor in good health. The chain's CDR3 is CASSLGFAGLEQYF. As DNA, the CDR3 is TGTGCCAGCAGCTTGGGCTTCGCAGGTCTCGAGCAGTACTTC.